This T cell receptor (beta chain) was documented in a study of shared clonotypes between healthy human individuals. Method: immunoSEQ multiplex PCR; TCRdb's copy keeps in-frame clones and lacks some. This table has over a million clones, about 80% appearing once. CD4+ cells underwent separation, giving CD45RA+ naive and CD45RA-negative memory subsets. The specimen sequenced was memory CD4+ T cells sorted from blood. Subset denoted: CD45RA-negative fraction. The receptor was derived from a man between 18 and 29 years old in good health.

The CDR3 loop is CASSPQGANEQFF. In nucleotides, the CDR3 is TGTGCCAGCAGTCCCCAGGGGGCGAATGAGCAGTTCTTC. The J gene is TRBJ2-1, the V gene TRBV27, with 8 bases fitting TRBD1. The trim removed 5 bases at V and 7 bases at J, leaving 4 bases unmatched. This CDR3 spans 13 amino acids. Germline V gives CDR1 MNHEY, CDR2 SMNVEV (reference sequence).